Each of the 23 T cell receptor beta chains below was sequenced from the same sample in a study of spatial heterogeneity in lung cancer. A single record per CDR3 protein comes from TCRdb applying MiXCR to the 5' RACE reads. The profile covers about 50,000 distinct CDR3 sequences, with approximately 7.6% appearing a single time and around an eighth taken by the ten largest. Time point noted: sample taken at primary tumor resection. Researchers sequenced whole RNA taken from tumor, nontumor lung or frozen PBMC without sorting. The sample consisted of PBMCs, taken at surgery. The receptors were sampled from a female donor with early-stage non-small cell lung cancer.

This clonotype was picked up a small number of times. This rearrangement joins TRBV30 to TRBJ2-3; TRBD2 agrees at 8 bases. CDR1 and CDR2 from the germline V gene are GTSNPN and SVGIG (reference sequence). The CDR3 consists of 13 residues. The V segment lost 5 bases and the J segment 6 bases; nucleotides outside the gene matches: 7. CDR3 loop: CAWSRGAGDTQYF. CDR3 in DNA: TGTGCCTGGTCGCGGGGGGCGGGGGATACGCAGTATTTT.

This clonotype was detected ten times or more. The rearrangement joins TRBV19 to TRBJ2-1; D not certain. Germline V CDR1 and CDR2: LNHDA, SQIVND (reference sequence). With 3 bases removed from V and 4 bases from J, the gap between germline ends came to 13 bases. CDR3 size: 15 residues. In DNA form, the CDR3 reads TGTGCCAGTAGTATGGTCTCCAGAAAGTACAATGAGCAGTTCTTC. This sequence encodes CASSMVSRKYNEQFF.

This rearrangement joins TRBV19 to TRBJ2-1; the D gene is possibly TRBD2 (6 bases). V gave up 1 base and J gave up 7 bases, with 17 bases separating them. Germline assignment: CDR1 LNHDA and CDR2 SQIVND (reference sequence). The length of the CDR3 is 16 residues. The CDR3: CASSIGTTGLLNEQFF. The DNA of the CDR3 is TGTGCCAGTAGTATAGGGACTACGGGTTTACTGAATGAGCAGTTCTTC.

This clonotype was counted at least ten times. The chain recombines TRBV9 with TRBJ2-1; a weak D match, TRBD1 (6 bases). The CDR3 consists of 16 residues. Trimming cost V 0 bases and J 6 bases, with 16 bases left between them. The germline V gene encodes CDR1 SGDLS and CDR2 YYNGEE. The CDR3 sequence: CASSVATTGRPNEQFF. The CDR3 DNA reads TGTGCCAGCAGCGTAGCTACCACAGGGCGGCCCAATGAGCAGTTCTTC.

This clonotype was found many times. DNA of the CDR3: TGTGCCAGCAGCTTAGGGGGGATTGGGGAGCTGTTTTTT. Translated, it gives CASSLGGIGELFF. The chain carries TRBV7-2 and TRBJ2-2, with D perhaps TRBD1 or TRBD2 (5 bases each). CDR3 length equals 13 residues. V lost 1 base, J lost 8 bases, and 8 bases lay in between. CDR1 is SGHTA and CDR2 is FQGNSA in the germline V gene.

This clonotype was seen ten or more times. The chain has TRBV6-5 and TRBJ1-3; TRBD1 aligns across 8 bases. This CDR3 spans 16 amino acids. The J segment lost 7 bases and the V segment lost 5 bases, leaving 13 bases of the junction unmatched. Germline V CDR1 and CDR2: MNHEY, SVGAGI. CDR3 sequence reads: CASSPSLDRGLNTIYF. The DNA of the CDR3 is TGTGCCAGCAGTCCCTCCTTAGACAGGGGATTGAACACCATATATTTT.

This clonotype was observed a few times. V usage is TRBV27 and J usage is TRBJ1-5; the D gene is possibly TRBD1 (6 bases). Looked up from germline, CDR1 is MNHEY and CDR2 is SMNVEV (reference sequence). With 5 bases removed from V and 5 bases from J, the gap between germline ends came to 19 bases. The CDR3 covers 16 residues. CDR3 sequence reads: CASSPLWGGRDQPQHF. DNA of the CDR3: TGTGCCAGCAGTCCCCTGTGGGGGGGCCGGGATCAGCCCCAGCATTTT.

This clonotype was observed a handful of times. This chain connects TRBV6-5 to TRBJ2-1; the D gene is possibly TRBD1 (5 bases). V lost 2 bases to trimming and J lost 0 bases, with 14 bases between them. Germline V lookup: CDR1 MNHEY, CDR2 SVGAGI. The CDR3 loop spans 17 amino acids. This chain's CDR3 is CASSYGVTGSSYNEQFF. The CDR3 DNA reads TGTGCCAGCAGTTACGGGGTAACAGGTAGCTCCTACAATGAGCAGTTCTTC.

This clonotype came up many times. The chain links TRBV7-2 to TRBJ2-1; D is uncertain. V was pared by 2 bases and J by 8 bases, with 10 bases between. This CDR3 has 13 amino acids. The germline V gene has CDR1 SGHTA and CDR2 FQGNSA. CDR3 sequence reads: CASSLPQVDEQFF. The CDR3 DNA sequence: TGTGCCAGCAGCTTACCCCAGGTGGATGAGCAGTTCTTC.

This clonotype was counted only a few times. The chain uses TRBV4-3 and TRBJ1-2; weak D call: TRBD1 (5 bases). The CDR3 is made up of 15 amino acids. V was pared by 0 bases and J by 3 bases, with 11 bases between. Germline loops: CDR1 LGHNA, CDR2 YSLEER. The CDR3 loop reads CASSQDPGQYYGYTF. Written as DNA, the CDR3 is TGCGCCAGCAGCCAAGATCCGGGGCAATACTATGGCTACACCTTC.

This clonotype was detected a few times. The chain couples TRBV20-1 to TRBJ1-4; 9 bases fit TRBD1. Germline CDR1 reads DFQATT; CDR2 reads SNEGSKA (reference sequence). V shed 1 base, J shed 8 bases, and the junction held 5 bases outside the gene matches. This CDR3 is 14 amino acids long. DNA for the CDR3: TGCAGTGCTAGAGGCCGGACAGGGGACGAAAAACTGTTTTTT. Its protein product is CSARGRTGDEKLFF.

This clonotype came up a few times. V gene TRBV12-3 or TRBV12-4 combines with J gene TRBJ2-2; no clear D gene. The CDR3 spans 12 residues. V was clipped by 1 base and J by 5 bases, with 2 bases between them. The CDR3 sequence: CASSLVTGELFF. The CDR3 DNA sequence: TGTGCCAGCAGTTTAGTGACCGGGGAGCTGTTTTTT.

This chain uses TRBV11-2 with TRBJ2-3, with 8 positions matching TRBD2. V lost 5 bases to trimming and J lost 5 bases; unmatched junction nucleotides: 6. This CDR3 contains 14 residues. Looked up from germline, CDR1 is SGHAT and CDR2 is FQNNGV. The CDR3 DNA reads TGTGCCAGCAGCCCCGGGGGGGCCTTAGATACGCAGTATTTT. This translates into CASSPGGALDTQYF. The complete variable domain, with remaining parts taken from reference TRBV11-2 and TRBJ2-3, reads EAGVAQSPRYKIIEKRQSVAFWCNPISGHATLYWYQQILGQGPKLLIQFQNNGVVDDSQLPKDRFSAERLKGVDSTLKIQPAKLEDSAVYLCASSPGGALDTQYFGPGTRLTVL.

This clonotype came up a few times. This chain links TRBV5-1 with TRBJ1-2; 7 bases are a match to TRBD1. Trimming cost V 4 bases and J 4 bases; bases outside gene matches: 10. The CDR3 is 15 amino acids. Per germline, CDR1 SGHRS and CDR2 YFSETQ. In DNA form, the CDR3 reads TGCGCCAGCAGCCCCATACAGGGGTTTGCCTATGGCTACACCTTC. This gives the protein CASSPIQGFAYGYTF.

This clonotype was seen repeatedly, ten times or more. CDR3 nucleotides: TGTGCCAGCAGTACAAGACAAGGGCGATATGGCTACACCTTC. Protein product: CASSTRQGRYGYTF. V gene TRBV6-6 combines with J gene TRBJ1-2; D not resolved. V dropped 5 bases and J dropped 5 bases, with 15 bases sitting between them. The CDR3 has 14 residues. CDR1 MNHNY and CDR2 SVGAGI come from the germline V gene (reference sequence).

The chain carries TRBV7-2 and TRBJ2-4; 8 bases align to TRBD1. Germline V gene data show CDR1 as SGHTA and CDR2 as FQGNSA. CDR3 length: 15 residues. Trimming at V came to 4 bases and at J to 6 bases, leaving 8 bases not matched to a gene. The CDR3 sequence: CASSSQTGVGNIQYF. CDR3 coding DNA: TGTGCCAGCAGCTCCCAGACAGGGGTGGGAAACATTCAGTACTTC.

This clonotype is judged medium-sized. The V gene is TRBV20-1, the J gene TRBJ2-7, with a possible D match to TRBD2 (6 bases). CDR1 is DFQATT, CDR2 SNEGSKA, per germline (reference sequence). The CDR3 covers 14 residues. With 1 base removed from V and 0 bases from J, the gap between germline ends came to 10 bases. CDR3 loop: CSARVRDSSYEQYF. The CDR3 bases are TGCAGTGCTAGAGTTCGGGACTCCTCCTACGAGCAGTACTTC.

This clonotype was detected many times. CDR3 DNA: TGCAGTGCTAGTACCCAGCCCATGAACACTGAAGCTTTCTTT. Translation: CSASTQPMNTEAFF. The chain combines TRBV20-1 with TRBJ1-1; no clear D. The CDR3 sequence is 14 residues long. V lost 3 bases, J lost 0 bases, and 11 bases lay in between. CDR1 and CDR2 from the germline V gene are DFQATT and SNEGSKA (reference sequence).

In DNA form, the CDR3 reads TGTGCCAGCTCACCACGTCCAGGGCCAGATACGCAGTATTTT. It yields the protein CASSPRPGPDTQYF. The rearrangement joins TRBV18 to TRBJ2-3; weak D call: TRBD1 (5 bases). This CDR3 has 14 amino acids. V was trimmed by 1 base and J by 4 bases, leaving 9 bases between them. From germline, CDR1 is KGHSH and CDR2 LQKENI. The variable domain in full, completed from reference TRBV18 and TRBJ2-3, reads NAGVMQNPRHLVRRRGQEARLRCSPMKGHSHVYWYRQLPEEGLKFMVYLQKENIIDESGMPKERFSAEFPKEGPSILRIQQVVRGDSAAYFCASSPRPGPDTQYFGPGTRLTVL.

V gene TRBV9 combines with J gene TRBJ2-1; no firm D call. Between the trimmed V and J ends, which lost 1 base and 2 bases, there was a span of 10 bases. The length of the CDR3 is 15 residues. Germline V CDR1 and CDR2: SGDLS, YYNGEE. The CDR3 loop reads CASSVNFRPYNEQFF. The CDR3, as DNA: TGTGCCAGCAGCGTAAATTTCAGGCCCTACAATGAGCAGTTCTTC.

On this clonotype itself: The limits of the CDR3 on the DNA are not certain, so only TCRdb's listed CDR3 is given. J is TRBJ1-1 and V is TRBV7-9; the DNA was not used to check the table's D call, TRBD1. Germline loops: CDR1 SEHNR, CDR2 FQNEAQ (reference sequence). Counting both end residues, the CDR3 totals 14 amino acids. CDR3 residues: CASSPTFGWGAVFF.

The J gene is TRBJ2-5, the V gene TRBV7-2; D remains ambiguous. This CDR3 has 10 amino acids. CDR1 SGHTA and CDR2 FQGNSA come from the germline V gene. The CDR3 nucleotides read TGTGCAAGTGGCCAAGAGACCCAGTACTTC. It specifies CASGQETQYF.

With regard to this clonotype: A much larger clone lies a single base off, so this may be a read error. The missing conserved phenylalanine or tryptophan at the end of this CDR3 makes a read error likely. In DNA, the CDR3 is TGCGCCAGCAAACTAGTGACAGATACGCAGTATTTA. It translates to CASKLVTDTQYL. The V gene is TRBV5-1, the J gene TRBJ2-3, with TRBD2 as a possible D gene (5 bases). This CDR3 has 12 residues. Trimming took off 6 bases at V and 3 bases at J, with 8 bases between the two ends. Germline CDR1 SGHRS, CDR2 YFSETQ.